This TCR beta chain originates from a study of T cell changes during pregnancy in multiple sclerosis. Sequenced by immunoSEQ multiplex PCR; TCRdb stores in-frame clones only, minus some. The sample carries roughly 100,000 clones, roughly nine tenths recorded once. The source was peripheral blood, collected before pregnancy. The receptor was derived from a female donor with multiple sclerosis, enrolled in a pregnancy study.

The DNA for the CDR3 is TGTGCCAGCAGCTTAGGGGGGGGGACAGGGGGCAACGAGCAGTACTTC. Its protein is CASSLGGGTGGNEQYF. The rearrangement links TRBV5-4 to TRBJ2-7; 12 nucleotides line up with TRBD1. V shed 2 bases, J shed 5 bases, and the junction held 8 bases outside the gene matches. The CDR3 runs 16 residues. The germline V gene encodes CDR1 SGHNT and CDR2 YYREEE (reference sequence).